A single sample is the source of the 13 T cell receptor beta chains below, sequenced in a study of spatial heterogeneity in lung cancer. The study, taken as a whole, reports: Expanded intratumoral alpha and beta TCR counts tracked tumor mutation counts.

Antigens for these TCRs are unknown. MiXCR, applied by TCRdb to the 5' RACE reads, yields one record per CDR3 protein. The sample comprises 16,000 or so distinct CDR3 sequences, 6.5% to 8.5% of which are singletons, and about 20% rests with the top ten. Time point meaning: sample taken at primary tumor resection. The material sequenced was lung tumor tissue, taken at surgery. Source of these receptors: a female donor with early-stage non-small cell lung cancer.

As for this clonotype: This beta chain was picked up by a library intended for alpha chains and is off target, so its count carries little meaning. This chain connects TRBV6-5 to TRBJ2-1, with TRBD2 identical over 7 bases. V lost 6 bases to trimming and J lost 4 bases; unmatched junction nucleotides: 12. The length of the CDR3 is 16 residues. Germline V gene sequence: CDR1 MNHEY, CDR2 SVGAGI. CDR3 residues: CASSPVGSGAYNEQFF. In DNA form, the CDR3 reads TGTGCCAGCAGCCCTGTTGGGAGCGGGGCTTACAATGAGCAGTTCTTC.

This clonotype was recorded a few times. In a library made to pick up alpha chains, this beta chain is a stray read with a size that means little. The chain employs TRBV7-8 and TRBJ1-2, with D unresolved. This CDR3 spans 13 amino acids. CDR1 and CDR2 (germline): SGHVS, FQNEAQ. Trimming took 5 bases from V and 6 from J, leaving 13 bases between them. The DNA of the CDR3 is TGTGCCAGCAGCCCCCGCGGAAAGGATGGCTACACCTTC. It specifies CASSPRGKDGYTF.

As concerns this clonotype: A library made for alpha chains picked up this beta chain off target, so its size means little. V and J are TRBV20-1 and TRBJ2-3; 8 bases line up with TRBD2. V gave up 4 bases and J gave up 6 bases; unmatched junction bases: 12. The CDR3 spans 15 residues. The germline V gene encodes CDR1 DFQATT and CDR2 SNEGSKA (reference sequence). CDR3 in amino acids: CSAKMGTRGPDTQYF. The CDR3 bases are TGCAGTGCTAAGATGGGGACTAGAGGTCCGGATACGCAGTATTTT.

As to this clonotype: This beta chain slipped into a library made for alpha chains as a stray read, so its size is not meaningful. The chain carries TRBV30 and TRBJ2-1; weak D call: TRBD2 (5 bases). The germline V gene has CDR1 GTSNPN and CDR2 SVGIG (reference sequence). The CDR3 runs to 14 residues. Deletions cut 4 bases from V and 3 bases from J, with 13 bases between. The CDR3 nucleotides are TGTGCCTGGAAAAGGCGGGCCGACTACAATGAGCAGTTCTTC. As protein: CAWKRRADYNEQFF.

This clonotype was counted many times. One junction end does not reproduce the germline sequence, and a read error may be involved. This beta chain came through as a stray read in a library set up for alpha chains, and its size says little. The DNA for the CDR3 is TGTGCCAGCAGCCAAGGTAACCGGGACAGCGAACGGCTTTTC. It yields the protein CASSQGNRDSERLF. The chain carries TRBV3-1 and TRBJ1-2; 7 bases are a match to TRBD1. Germline-derived CDR1 and CDR2 are LGHDT and YNNKEL (reference sequence). There are 14 residues in the CDR3.

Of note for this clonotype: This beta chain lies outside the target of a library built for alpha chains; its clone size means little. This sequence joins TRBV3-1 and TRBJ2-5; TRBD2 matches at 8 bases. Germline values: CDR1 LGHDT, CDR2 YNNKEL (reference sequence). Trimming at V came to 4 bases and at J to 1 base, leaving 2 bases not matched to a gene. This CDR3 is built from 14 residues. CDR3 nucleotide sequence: TGTGCCAGCAGCCCCCGGGGGGGCCAAGAGACCCAGTACTTC. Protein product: CASSPRGGQETQYF.

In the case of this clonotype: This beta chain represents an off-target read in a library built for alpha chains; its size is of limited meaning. Here the CDR3 DNA reads TGTGCCAGCAGCATACAGGGACAGGGGGCGCATGTCGAGCAGTACTTC. Translating it yields CASSIQGQGAHVEQYF. The chain recombines TRBV5-6 with TRBJ2-7, with 12 bases lining up with TRBD1. The CDR3 runs 16 residues. Trimming took 4 bases from V and 6 from J; bases not matched to a gene: 11. Germline V gene sequence: CDR1 SGHDT, CDR2 YYEEEE.

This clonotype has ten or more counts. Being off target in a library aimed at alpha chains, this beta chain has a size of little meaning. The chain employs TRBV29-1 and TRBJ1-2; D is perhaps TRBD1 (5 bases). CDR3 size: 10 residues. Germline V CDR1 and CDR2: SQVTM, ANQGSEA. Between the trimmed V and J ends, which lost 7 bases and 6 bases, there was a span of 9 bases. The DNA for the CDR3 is TGCAGCGGGGGAGGGGATGGCTACACCTTC. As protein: CSGGGDGYTF.

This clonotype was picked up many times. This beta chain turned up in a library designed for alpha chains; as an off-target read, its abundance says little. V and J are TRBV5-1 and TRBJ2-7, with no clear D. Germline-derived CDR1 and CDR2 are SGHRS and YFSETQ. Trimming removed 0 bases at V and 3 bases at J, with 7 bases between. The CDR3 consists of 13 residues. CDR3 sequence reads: CASSLGTGYEQYF. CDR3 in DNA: TGCGCCAGCAGCTTGGGGACGGGCTACGAGCAGTACTTC.

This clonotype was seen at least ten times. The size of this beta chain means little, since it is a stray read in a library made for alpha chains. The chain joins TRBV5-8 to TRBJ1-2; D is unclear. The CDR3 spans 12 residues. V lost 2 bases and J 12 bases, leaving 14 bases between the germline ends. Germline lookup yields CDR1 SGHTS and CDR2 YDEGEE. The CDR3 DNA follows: TGTGCCAGCAGCTTCCCGGGTCCTCGTCACACCTTC. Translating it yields CASSFPGPRHTF.

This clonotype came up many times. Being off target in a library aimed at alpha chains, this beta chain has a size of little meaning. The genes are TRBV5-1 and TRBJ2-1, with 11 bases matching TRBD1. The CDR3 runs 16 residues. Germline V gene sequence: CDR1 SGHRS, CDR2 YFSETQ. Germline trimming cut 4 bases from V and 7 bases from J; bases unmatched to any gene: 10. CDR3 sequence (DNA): TGCGCCAGCAGCCTGAACGGACAGGGGGCGGGAAATGAGCAGTTCTTC. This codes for CASSLNGQGAGNEQFF. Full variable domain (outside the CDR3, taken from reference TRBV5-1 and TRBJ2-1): KAGVTQTPRYLIKTRGQQVTLSCSPISGHRSVSWYQQTPGQGLQFLFEYFSETQRNKGNFPGRFSGRQFSNSRSEMNVSTLELGDSALYLCASSLNGQGAGNEQFFGPGTRLTVL.

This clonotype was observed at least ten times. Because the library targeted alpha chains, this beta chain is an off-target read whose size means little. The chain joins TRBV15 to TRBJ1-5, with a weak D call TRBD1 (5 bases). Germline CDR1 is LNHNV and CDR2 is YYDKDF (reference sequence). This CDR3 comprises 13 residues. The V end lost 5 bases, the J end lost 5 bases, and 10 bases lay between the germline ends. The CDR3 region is CATSRGVDQPQHF. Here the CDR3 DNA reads TGTGCCACCAGCCGGGGCGTGGATCAGCCCCAGCATTTT.

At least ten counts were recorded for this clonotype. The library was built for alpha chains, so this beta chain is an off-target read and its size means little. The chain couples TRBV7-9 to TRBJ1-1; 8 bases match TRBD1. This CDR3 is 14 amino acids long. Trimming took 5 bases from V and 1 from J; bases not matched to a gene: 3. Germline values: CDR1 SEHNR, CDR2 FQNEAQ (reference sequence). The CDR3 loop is CASSTDRENTEAFF. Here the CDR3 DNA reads TGTGCCAGCAGCACGGACAGGGAGAACACTGAAGCTTTCTTT.